This T cell receptor beta chain was captured in a study of cytomegalovirus exposure and HLA in healthy donors. For the study at large: There were about 85 million unique TCRs (from HLA-typed donors) in an early data release. Study-wide points: According to reports, the classifier identified cytomegalovirus status with high specificity and sensitivity. Specific recognition of CMV antigens was confirmed in vitro for a few chains (all CMV-associated).

As concerns this clone: Its antigen is as yet unknown.

Trimming stripped 3 bases from V and 7 bases from J, with 12 bases between. From germline, CDR1 is LNHDA and CDR2 SQIVND (reference sequence). There are 13 residues in the CDR3. Both 60 Vbeta primers and 13 Jbeta primers went into the PCR. The method was immunoSEQ multiplex PCR; TCRdb's version includes in-frame clones alone and lacks a portion of them. Among 150,000 to 170,000 clones, 75% to 85% were seen once, and the ten largest hold approximately 8%. The chain combines TRBV19 with TRBJ1-1, with TRBD1 as a possible D gene (5 bases). Sequencing used PBMCs. This receptor was taken from a man aged 25-45 years in good health and CMV-seropositive. CDR3 sequence reads: CASSMGGWNEAFF. CDR3 coding DNA: TGTGCCAGTAGTATGGGGGGGTGGAATGAAGCTTTCTTT.